This T cell receptor beta chain was recovered during a study of T-cell reconstitution after alpha-beta-depleted transplantation in children. In its sample, this clonotype was seen a few times. One end of the junction is discordant with germline, which a read error may explain. The CDR3 runs 14 residues. The V gene's germline CDR1 is LNHNV and CDR2 YYDKDF (reference sequence). Molecular barcoding with unique molecular identifiers was used for the TCRbeta library. TCRdb itself ran the PCR reads through MiXCR, one entry per CDR3 protein. This sample has almost 500,000 distinct CDR3 sequences, with around 13% found just once.

The V and J genes are TRBV15 and TRBJ1-6, with TRBD1 identical over 8 bases. The input for sequencing was PBMCs from the stem cell graft donor, taken from the stem cell graft. The origin of this receptor is a human donor who donated a stem cell graft to a child with combined immunodeficiency. The CDR3 DNA reads as TGTGCCACCAGCGGAGACAGGGGTCGTTCACCCCTCCACTTT. Amino acids: CATSGDRGRSPLHF.